This T cell receptor (beta chain) was obtained from a study of T cell responses to AZD1222 COVID-19 vaccine. The protocol was immunoSEQ multiplex PCR, while the TCRdb copy is restricted to in-frame clones and leaves out a portion. The sample has fewer than 130,000 clones, nearly 90% seen once. V trimming: 0 bases; J trimming: 6 bases; junction bases outside the gene matches: 9. The CDR3 extends over 15 amino acids. Germline V gene sequence: CDR1 SGDLS, CDR2 YYNGEE. This TCR was sampled from an adult who received the AZD1222 COVID-19 vaccine. The V and J genes are TRBV9 and TRBJ2-7, with 7 positions matching TRBD2. The source material was peripheral blood, sampled 28 days after the second AZD1222 dose. Here the CDR3 reads CASSVGSGGYGEQYF. CDR3 bases: TGTGCCAGCAGCGTAGGTTCGGGAGGTTACGGCGAGCAGTACTTC.